The rows below give T cell receptor beta chains drawn from one sample of a study of breast tumors, draining lymph nodes, adjacent tissues. In TCRdb, the multiplex PCR reads were re-called with MiXCR into one record per CDR3 protein. The data hold about 140,000 distinct CDR3 sequences, with 30% to 35% observed a single time. Sequences were obtained from axillary lymph node tissue. The receptor set was obtained from a female donor with breast cancer. Some clones in this sample may be carry-over from other donors' samples. The CDR3 runs from the conserved cysteine through the conserved F or W. Fields, in order: D gene, V gene, clone size, J gene, CDR3 protein, CDR3 DNA. A D gene is named only where the DNA matches it firmly. Rows give clone size only sometimes, using once, few, many, or a class for an expanded clone.

>NA|TRBV5-4|many|TRBJ1-5
CASSLDNQPQHF
TGTGCCAGCAGCTTAGACAATCAGCCCCAGCATTTT
>TRBD2|TRBV7-3|many|TRBJ2-3
CASSQGLAGGTDTQYF
TGTGCCAGCAGCCAGGGACTAGCGGGGGGGACAGATACGCAGTATTTT
>NA|TRBV30|few|TRBJ1-1
CASIRGTEAFF
TGTGCCTCCATCAGGGGCACTGAAGCTTTCTTT
>NA|TRBV19|NA|TRBJ1-1
CASSPREGINTEAFF
TGTGCCAGTAGTCCCCGTGAGGGAATAAATACTGAAGCTTTCTTT
>NA|TRBV7-9|many|TRBJ2-4
CASSLNGQGQYF
TGTGCCAGCAGCTTAAATGGGCAGGGTCAGTACTTC
>NA|TRBV3-1|NA|TRBJ2-3
CASSQETTSGGTGTQYF
TGTGCCAGCAGCCAAGAGACAACGAGTGGGGGTACAGGTACGCAGTATTTT
>NA|TRBV12-3/TRBV12-4|many|TRBJ1-3
CASKRSRHSGNTIYF
TGTGCCAGCAAGCGTAGCAGACACTCTGGAAACACCATATATTTT
>NA|TRBV12-3/TRBV12-4|many|TRBJ1-5
CASSLVSGVQHF
TGTGCCAGCAGTTTAGTATCAGGTGTCCAGCATTTT
>NA|TRBV19|many|TRBJ1-2
CASTPDGVLYGYTF
TGTGCCAGTACCCCGGACGGTGTTCTCTATGGCTACACCTTC
>TRBD1|TRBV19|many|TRBJ2-1
CASSIVTGKVHNEQFF
TGTGCCAGTAGTATAGTGACAGGGAAGGTCCACAATGAGCAGTTCTTC
>TRBD1|TRBV5-5|many|TRBJ1-2
CASSLGQGAYVNYGYTF
TGTGCCAGCAGCTTGGGACAGGGGGCTTATGTTAACTATGGCTACACCTTC
>NA|TRBV20-1|many|TRBJ1-6
CSARSAYNSPLHF
TGCAGTGCTAGGTCAGCCTATAATTCACCCCTCCACTTT
>NA|TRBV28|many|TRBJ1-2
CASSLPNNYGYTF
TGTGCCAGCAGCCTGCCGAATAACTATGGCTACACCTTC
>TRBD2|TRBV2|many|TRBJ2-7
CASRTSGIYEQYF
TGTGCCAGCAGGACTAGCGGGATCTACGAGCAGTACTTC
>TRBD1|TRBV20-1|NA|TRBJ1-5
CSARAGTAYTNQPQHF
TGCAGTGCTCGAGCCGGGACAGCTTATACCAATCAGCCCCAGCATTTT
>TRBD1|TRBV5-1|many|TRBJ2-2
CASSLEGAETGELFF
TGCGCCAGCAGCTTGGAGGGGGCGGAGACCGGGGAGCTGTTTTTT
>NA|TRBV6-5|NA|TRBJ1-6
CASTLGGGNSPLHF
TGTGCCAGCACGCTGGGGGGTGGGAATTCACCCCTCCACTTT
>NA|TRBV19|many|TRBJ1-5
CASSKGNQPQHF
TGTGCCAGTAGTAAGGGCAATCAGCCCCAGCATTTT
>NA|TRBV4-2|NA|TRBJ1-1
CASTIGTQSTEAFF
TGTGCCAGCACCATCGGCACCCAGAGCACTGAAGCTTTCTTT
>TRBD1|TRBV6-5|many|TRBJ1-2
CASSHSGTGFGYTF
TGTGCCAGCAGTCACTCCGGGACAGGGTTTGGCTACACCTTC
>TRBD2|TRBV7-9|NA|TRBJ2-2
CASSTQAGGSGELFF
TGTGCCAGCAGCACCCAGGCGGGGGGCTCCGGGGAGCTGTTCTTT
>TRBD1|TRBV20-1|NA|TRBJ1-6
CSANGTDSPLHF
TGCAGTGCTAACGGGACAGATTCACCCCTCCACTTT
>NA|TRBV3-2|many|TRBJ1-2
CASSEKYGYTF
TGTGCCAGCAGCGAAAAATATGGCTACACCTTC
>NA|TRBV5-1|many|TRBJ1-2
CASSPFREPPNYGYTF
TGCGCCAGCAGCCCGTTCAGGGAACCACCTAACTATGGCTACACCTTC
>TRBD1|TRBV7-9|many|TRBJ1-3
CASSLQGAGNTIYF
TGTGCCAGCAGCTTGCAGGGGGCTGGAAACACCATATATTTT
>TRBD2|TRBV7-2|many|TRBJ2-1
CASSPGLAGGEQFF
TGTGCCAGCAGCCCCGGACTAGCGGGGGGTGAGCAGTTCTTC
>NA|TRBV5-6|many|TRBJ2-2
CASRIVDGGVTGELFF
TGTGCCAGCAGGATCGTAGACGGGGGAGTAACCGGGGAGCTGTTTTTT
>TRBD1|TRBV12-3/TRBV12-4|many|TRBJ2-1
CASSLGQGQGNNEQFF
TGTGCCAGCAGTTTAGGGCAGGGACAGGGGAACAATGAGCAGTTCTTC
>NA|TRBV5-1|many|TRBJ2-1
CASSRTDSYNEQFF
TGCGCCAGCAGCCGGACAGACTCCTACAATGAGCAGTTCTTC
>NA|TRBV20-1|NA|TRBJ2-2
CSARDLQTLTTGELFF
TGCAGTGCTAGAGATCTCCAGACCTTGACCACCGGGGAGCTGTTTTTT
>NA|TRBV18|many|TRBJ1-2
CASSRKAETANYGYTF
TGTGCCAGCTCACGGAAGGCGGAGACAGCTAACTATGGCTACACCTTC
>TRBD1|TRBV18|many|TRBJ2-1
CASSPPARDRNEQFF
TGTGCCAGCTCACCACCGGCCCGGGACAGAAATGAGCAGTTCTTC
>NA|TRBV19|many|TRBJ1-5
CASTGGNQPQHF
TGTGCCAGTACAGGTGGCAATCAGCCCCAGCATTTT
>NA|TRBV24-1|many|TRBJ1-2
CATSDCKLDNYGYTF
TGTGCCACCAGTGATTGTAAACTCGATAACTATGGCTACACCTTC
>TRBD2|TRBV20-1|NA|TRBJ2-5
CSAPRLAGGSFDETQYF
TGCAGTGCTCCCCGACTAGCGGGGGGTTCATTTGACGAGACCCAGTACTTC
>TRBD2|TRBV5-5|NA|TRBJ2-7
CASSRGGGSYEQYF
TGTGCCAGCAGCAGGGGCGGGGGGTCCTACGAGCAGTACTTC
>NA|TRBV7-9|many|TRBJ2-1
CASSSSILLPGFTHNEQFF
TGTGCCAGCAGCTCCTCCATCCTTTTGCCCGGGTTCACGCACAATGAGCAGTTCTTC
>NA|TRBV28|few|TRBJ2-1
CASSLLSSGPKNRGFF
TGTGCCAGCAGTTTGTTGTCATCAGGGCCCAAAAATCGGGGGTTCTTC
>TRBD1|TRBV30|few|TRBJ2-2
CAWSYPGTGSPGELFF
TGTGCCTGGAGTTACCCCGGGACAGGGTCCCCCGGGGAGCTGTTTTTT
>NA|TRBV3-1|many|TRBJ2-5
CASSQNLGGRETQYF
TGTGCCAGCAGTCAAAATTTAGGGGGAAGGGAGACCCAGTACTTC
>NA|TRBV5-8|many|TRBJ1-6
CASGQSGNSPLHF
TGTGCCAGCGGACAATCCGGTAATTCACCCCTCCACTTT
>NA|TRBV12-3/TRBV12-4|few|TRBJ1-1
CASSSGTGSDEAFF
TGTGCCAGCAGTTCCGGGACGGGGAGCGATGAAGCTTTCTTT